This TCR beta chain emerged from a study of T cell clonotyping in hematopoietic cell transplantation. Overall study results and limits: Few recipient clonotypes overlapped donors; over 97% were de novo at given depth.

Time point noted: recipient sample about 28 days before transplant, after cytoreduction. Trimming took off 2 bases at V and 13 bases at J, with 11 bases between the two ends. The CDR3 is 11 amino acids. Germline V gene data show CDR1 as MNHNS and CDR2 as SASEGT. A remark on this clone: The antigen remains undetermined.

The protocol was immunoSEQ multiplex PCR, while the TCRdb copy is restricted to in-frame clones and leaves out a portion. The data hold roughly 30,000 clones, with about four fifths observed a single time. This receptor was obtained from a man in his forties with acute myeloid leukemia. Some clones in this sample may be carry-over from other donors' samples. The V gene is TRBV6-1, the J gene TRBJ2-5; D tentatively reads TRBD1 or TRBD2 (5 bases each). This specimen consisted of peripheral blood mononuclear cells, obtained before stem cell transplant. This CDR3 is CASSEQGGRYF. The CDR3 DNA sequence: TGTGCCAGCAGTGAACAGGGCGGGCGGTACTTC.